The T cell receptor beta chain described here comes from a study of PD-1 blockade in classical Hodgkin lymphoma. General study findings and limits: Causes of the repertoire differences remain undefined, possibly disease activity or prior therapy. Lower baseline TCR diversity was reported for newly diagnosed patients than for healthy donors.

The time point denotes: newly diagnosed, previously untreated cHL patient sample. By magnetic negative selection, CD4+ T cells were purified from thawed PBMCs. Untreated, newly diagnosed classical Hodgkin lymphoma PBMCs were used for comparison. Profiled with immunoSEQ multiplex PCR; TCRdb holds only in-frame clones, not every one. Of about 35,000 clones in the sample, 80% to 90% are singletons; the top ten hold approximately 0.2%. Of note for this clone: Antigen specificity is unknown.

Unmatched junction bases numbered 4, after V lost 0 bases and J lost 5 bases. Germline V CDR1 and CDR2: LNHDA, SQIVND (reference sequence). This CDR3 contains 15 residues. This rearrangement joins TRBV19 to TRBJ2-1, with 7 bases aligning to TRBD1. The sample consisted of CD4+ T cells from blood. The receptor's source is a human donor with classical Hodgkin lymphoma. For the CDR3, the DNA is TGTGCCAGTAGTATAGATGGGACAGCCAACAATGAGCAGTTCTTC. It translates to CASSIDGTANNEQFF.